A selection of T cell receptor beta chains follows, all from one sample in a study of cytotoxic CD8 clonotypes in ibrutinib-treated CLL. Some clones are missing from TCRdb's copy, which holds only in-frame ones; the method was immunoSEQ multiplex PCR. The repertoire holds 120,000 to 150,000 clones, with 77% as singletons. The sample in question was PBMCs, obtained after 12 months of ibrutinib treatment. The receptors stem from a human donor with chronic lymphocytic leukemia. Both conserved end residues are part of each CDR3. The D gene is left open where the match is weak. Rows give clone size only sometimes, using once, few, many, or a class for an expanded clone.

j_call v_call d_call clone_size cdr3_nt cdr3_aa
TRBJ1-1 TRBV5-1 NA NA TGCGCCAGCAGCTCGGGTTACAGGGATTGGAGTACTGAAGCTTTCTTT CASSSGYRDWSTEAFF
TRBJ2-5 TRBV18 TRBD1 NA TGTGCCAGCTCATCCGGACAGGGGGATTGGGAGACCCAGTACTTC CASSSGQGDWETQYF
TRBJ1-5 TRBV4-1 TRBD1 NA TGCGCCAGCAGCCAAGATGCCGGACAGGGGAATCAGCCCCAGCATTTT CASSQDAGQGNQPQHF
TRBJ1-5 TRBV11-3 NA once TGTGCCAGCAGCATCAAGATCTGGGAGGGAGGCAATCAGCCCCAGCATTTT CASSIKIWEGGNQPQHF
TRBJ2-5 TRBV9 NA NA TGTGCCAGCAGCGTAGGAACGGTACAAGAGACCCAGTACTTC CASSVGTVQETQYF
TRBJ2-5 TRBV28 NA NA TGTGCCAGCACCGAAGCGGGTGTGCGGGACGGAGAGACCCAGTACTTC CASTEAGVRDGETQYF
TRBJ2-7 TRBV10-2 TRBD1 NA TGCGCCAGCAGTGAGAACAACAGGGGGATCTACGAGCAGTACTTC CASSENNRGIYEQYF
TRBJ2-1 TRBV4-3 NA NA TGCGCCAGCATAAAAAGTCTGACCCCGGTGTCGAGGGACTATGAGCAGTTCTTC CASIKSLTPVSRDYEQFF
TRBJ1-2 TRBV28 TRBD1 NA TGTGCCAGCAGGACCGGGACAGGGGGTAACTATGGCTACACCTTC CASRTGTGGNYGYTF
TRBJ1-5 TRBV30 TRBD1 NA TGTGCCTGGAGTAGACAGGGCCGACAGCCCCAGCATTTT CAWSRQGRQPQHF
TRBJ2-7 TRBV9 TRBD1 few TGTGCCAGCAGCGTATCCGGACAGGGTTTGTGTGAGCAGTACTTC CASSVSGQGLCEQYF
TRBJ1-5 TRBV5-6 NA NA TGTGCCAGCAGTCTAAGGGCGGACGGATTAAGCAATCAGCCCCAGCATTTT CASSLRADGLSNQPQHF
TRBJ1-2 TRBV11-3 NA NA TGTGCCAGCAGCTTAGGGGCAGCTGCTAACTATGGCTACACCTTC CASSLGAAANYGYTF
TRBJ1-2 TRBV7-9 NA NA TGTGCCAGCAGCCGCACGCGGACAACTCAATATGGCTACACCTTC CASSRTRTTQYGYTF
TRBJ2-1 TRBV15 TRBD2 NA TGTGCCACCCAAGCGGGACCCTCCTACAATGAGCAGTTCTTC CATQAGPSYNEQFF
TRBJ1-2 TRBV28 NA NA TGTGCCAGCAGTTTGTCCCTTGTGGGCTACACCTTC CASSLSLVGYTF
TRBJ2-6 TRBV27 NA NA TGTGCCAGCAGCCCTTTTAAGAGACAGGTGTTGGACTCTGGGGCCAACGTCCTGACTTTC CASSPFKRQVLDSGANVLTF
TRBJ1-1 TRBV6-1 NA NA TGTGCCGGACAGCCCGTTTGGGGCGGGAACACTGAAGCTTTCTTT CAGQPVWGGNTEAFF
TRBJ1-4 TRBV7-4 NA NA TGTGCCAGCAGTATAACTCCCAATGGCAGGGGCTGGGAAAAACTGTTTTTT CASSITPNGRGWEKLFF
TRBJ2-4 TRBV4-3 NA NA TGCGCCAGCAGCCAAGATCGAGCGCAAAACATTCAGTACTTC CASSQDRAQNIQYF
TRBJ2-7 TRBV10-3 TRBD2 once TGTGCCATCAGCCTACTAGCGGGCAGTAGTGAGCAGTACTTC CAISLLAGSSEQYF
TRBJ1-5 TRBV7-2 NA NA TGTGCCAGCAGCTTAGAATACAGGGTGAATCAGCCCCAGCATTTT CASSLEYRVNQPQHF
TRBJ2-3 TRBV28 TRBD1 NA TGTGCCAGCAGTTTACCCAGGGGGCGCTCAGATACGCAGTATTTT CASSLPRGRSDTQYF
TRBJ1-5 TRBV28 NA few TGTGCCAGCAGTTTGGGGCGATCGACAGCTTCTAGCAATCAGCCCCAGCATTTT CASSLGRSTASSNQPQHF
TRBJ1-5 TRBV28 NA NA TGTGCCAGCAGTTTCCAGGGAGAGCAGCCCCAGCATTTT CASSFQGEQPQHF
TRBJ1-1 TRBV27 NA NA TGTGCCAGCAGTCAATATCAGGGTTACACTGAAGCTTTCTTT CASSQYQGYTEAFF
TRBJ2-7 TRBV6-5 NA NA TGTGCCAGCAGTTACTTCACAGTCTCCCCCTACGAGCAGTACTTC CASSYFTVSPYEQYF
TRBJ2-7 TRBV5-5 TRBD2 once TGTGCCAGCACCTCCGGGGGTAGCGGGATTGGGCAGTACTTC CASTSGGSGIGQYF
TRBJ2-7 TRBV5-1 NA NA TGCGCCAGCAGCTTGGACGCATCCCTCTACGAGCAGTACTTC CASSLDASLYEQYF
TRBJ2-3 TRBV27 NA NA TGTGCCAGCAGTTTACGGCCCCCCATCACAGATACGCAGTATTTT CASSLRPPITDTQYF
TRBJ1-2 TRBV30 TRBD1 NA TGTGCCTGGGGGACAGGTTATGGCTACACCTTC CAWGTGYGYTF
TRBJ2-7 TRBV7-9 NA NA TGTGCCAGCTCCCTCAGGGAGGAGCAGTACTTC CASSLREEQYF